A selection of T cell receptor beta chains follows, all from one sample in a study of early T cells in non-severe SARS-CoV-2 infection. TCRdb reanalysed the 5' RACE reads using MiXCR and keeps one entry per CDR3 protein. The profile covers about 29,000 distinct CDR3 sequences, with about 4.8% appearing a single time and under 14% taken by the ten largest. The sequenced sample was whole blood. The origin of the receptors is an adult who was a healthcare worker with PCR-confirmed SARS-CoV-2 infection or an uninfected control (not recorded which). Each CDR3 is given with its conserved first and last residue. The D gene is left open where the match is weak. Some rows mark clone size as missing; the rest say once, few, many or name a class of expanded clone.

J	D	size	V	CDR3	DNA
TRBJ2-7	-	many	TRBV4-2	CASSRDERYEQYF	TGTGCCAGCAGCCGAGATGAAAGGTACGAGCAGTACTTC
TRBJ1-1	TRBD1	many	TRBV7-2	CASSPRQGPMNTEAFF	TGTGCCAGCAGCCCACGACAGGGACCGATGAACACTGAAGCTTTCTTT
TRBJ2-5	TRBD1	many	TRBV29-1	CSVLGQGVVETQYF	TGCAGCGTACTCGGACAGGGTGTCGTCGAGACCCAGTACTTC
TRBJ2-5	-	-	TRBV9	CASSILGEQETQYF	TGTGCCAGCAGCATCCTCGGGGAGCAAGAGACCCAGTACTTC
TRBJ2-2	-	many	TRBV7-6	CASSLYTGELFF	TGTGCCAGCAGCCTATACACCGGGGAGCTGTTTTTT
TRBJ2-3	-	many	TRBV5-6	CASSLRGQVGDTQYF	TGTGCCAGCAGCTTGAGGGGCCAAGTCGGGGATACGCAGTATTTT
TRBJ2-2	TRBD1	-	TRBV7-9	CASSRGTGGTGELFF	TGTGCCAGCAGCCGCGGGACAGGGGGCACCGGGGAGCTGTTTTTT
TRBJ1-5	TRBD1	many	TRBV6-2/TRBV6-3	CASSDRVQPQHF	TGTGCCAGCAGTGACAGGGTTCAGCCCCAGCATTTT
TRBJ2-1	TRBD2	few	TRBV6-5	CASRNTPNSGGAWNEQFF	TGTGCCAGCAGGAATACCCCGAATAGCGGGGGGGCCTGGAATGAGCAGTTCTTC
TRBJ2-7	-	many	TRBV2	CASSEDSPGQYF	TGTGCCAGCAGTGAAGACAGCCCGGGGCAGTACTTC
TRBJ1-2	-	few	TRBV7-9	CASRVRDGYTF	TGTGCCAGCAGAGTAAGGGATGGCTACACCTTC
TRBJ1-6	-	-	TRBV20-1	CSASDSTKNSWGSPLHF	TGCAGTGCTAGCGACTCCACAAAGAACAGTTGGGGCTCACCCCTCCACTTT
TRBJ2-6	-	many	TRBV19	CASTLGHSGANVLTF	TGTGCCAGTACCTTGGGCCACTCTGGGGCCAACGTCCTGACTTTC
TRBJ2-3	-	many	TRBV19	CASSPRGRDTDTQYF	TGTGCCAGTAGTCCGCGGGGTAGAGACACAGATACGCAGTATTTT
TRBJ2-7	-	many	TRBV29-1	CSVEHPGSYEQYF	TGCAGCGTTGAACACCCGGGATCCTACGAGCAGTACTTC
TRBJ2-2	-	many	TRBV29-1	CSVEIRGPEAGELFF	TGCAGCGTTGAAATCCGGGGGCCAGAGGCCGGGGAGCTGTTTTTT
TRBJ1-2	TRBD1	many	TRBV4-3	CASSRKGRGSGSDGYTF	TGCGCCAGCAGCCGAAAGGGCAGGGGGTCGGGATCTGATGGCTACACCTTC
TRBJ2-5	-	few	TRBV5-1	CASSFIFSRNEETQYF	TGCGCCAGCAGCTTTATCTTTTCCAGGAACGAAGAGACCCAGTACTTC
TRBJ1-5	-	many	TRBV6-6	CASSSNDRSNQPQHF	TGTGCCAGCAGTTCGAACGACAGAAGCAATCAGCCCCAGCATTTT
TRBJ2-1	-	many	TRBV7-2	CASNLQGTRYNEQFF	TGTGCCAGCAACCTACAGGGAACGAGGTACAATGAGCAGTTCTTC
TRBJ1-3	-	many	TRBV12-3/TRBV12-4	CASSEPRQAPVSGNTIYF	TGTGCCAGCAGCGAACCCCGACAGGCCCCAGTTTCTGGAAACACCATATATTTT
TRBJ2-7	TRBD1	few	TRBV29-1	CSVGVDRGPIYEQYF	TGCAGCGTTGGGGTTGACAGGGGGCCAATCTACGAGCAGTACTTC
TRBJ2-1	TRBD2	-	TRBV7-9	CASTEGTSGLQFF	TGTGCCAGCACCGAAGGGACTAGCGGATTACAGTTCTTC
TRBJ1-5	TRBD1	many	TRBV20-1	CSARAGTGLNQPQHF	TGCAGTGCTAGGGCCGGGACAGGACTAAATCAGCCCCAGCATTTT
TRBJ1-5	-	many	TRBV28	CASSLDNSNQPQHF	TGTGCCAGCAGTTTAGACAATAGCAATCAGCCCCAGCATTTT
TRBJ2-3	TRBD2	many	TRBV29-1	CSVQGASGGFTDTQYF	TGCAGCGTTCAAGGGGCTAGCGGGGGATTCACAGATACGCAGTATTTT
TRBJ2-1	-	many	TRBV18	CASSPPNGINEQFF	TGTGCCAGCTCACCACCAAACGGAATTAATGAGCAGTTCTTC
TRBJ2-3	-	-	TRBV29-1	CSVEAWATTDTQYF	TGCAGCGTTGAAGCCTGGGCAACCACAGATACGCAGTATTTT
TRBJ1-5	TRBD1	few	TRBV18	CASSHPDRVNQPQHF	TGTGCCAGCTCACACCCGGACAGGGTGAATCAGCCCCAGCATTTT
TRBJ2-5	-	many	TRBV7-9	CASRQAQETQYF	TGTGCCAGCAGACAAGCCCAAGAGACCCAGTACTTC
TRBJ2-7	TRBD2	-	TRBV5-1	CASSTKAGGPYEQYF	TGCGCCAGCAGCACAAAAGCGGGAGGGCCCTACGAGCAGTACTTC
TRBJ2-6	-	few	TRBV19	CASGLQGSGANVLTF	TGTGCCAGTGGACTACAGGGCTCTGGGGCCAACGTCCTGACTTTC
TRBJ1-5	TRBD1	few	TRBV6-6	CASSRAAGGDQPQHF	TGTGCCAGCAGCCGAGCAGCAGGGGGGGATCAGCCCCAGCATTTT
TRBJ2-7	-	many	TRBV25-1	CASSDPSRYEQYF	TGTGCCAGCAGTGACCCCTCAAGATACGAGCAGTACTTC
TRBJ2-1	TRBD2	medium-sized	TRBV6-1	CASSELAGDYNEQFF	TGTGCCAGCAGTGAACTAGCGGGAGACTACAATGAGCAGTTCTTC
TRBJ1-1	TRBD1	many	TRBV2	CASTGGQGVTEAFF	TGTGCCAGCACTGGCGGACAGGGCGTCACTGAAGCTTTCTTT
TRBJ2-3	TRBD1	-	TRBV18	CASSRQGPGTDTQYF	TGTGCCAGCTCTCGACAGGGACCGGGCACAGATACGCAGTATTTT
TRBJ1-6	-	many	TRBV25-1	CASSEYEGNGNSPLHF	TGTGCCAGCAGTGAATATGAGGGGAACGGGAATTCACCCCTCCACTTT
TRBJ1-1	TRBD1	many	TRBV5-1	CASSAGQGDGTEAFF	TGCGCCAGCAGCGCAGGACAGGGTGATGGCACTGAAGCTTTCTTT
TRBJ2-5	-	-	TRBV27	CASSDRGGQETQYF	TGTGCCAGCAGTGACAGGGGAGGGCAAGAGACCCAGTACTTC
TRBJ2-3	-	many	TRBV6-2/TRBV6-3	CASSEGRITDTQYF	TGTGCCAGCAGTGAAGGACGGATAACAGATACGCAGTATTTT
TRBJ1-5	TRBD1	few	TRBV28	CASTFDGTANNQPQHF	TGTGCCAGCACCTTCGATGGGACAGCGAACAATCAGCCCCAGCATTTT
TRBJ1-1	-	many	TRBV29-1	CSVAWGTEVFF	-
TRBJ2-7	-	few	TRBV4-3	CASSQDLVYEQYF	TGCGCCAGCAGCCAAGACCTCGTGTACGAGCAGTACTTC
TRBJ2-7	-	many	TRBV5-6	CASSLDATYEQYF	TGTGCCAGCAGCCTGGACGCGACCTACGAGCAGTACTTC
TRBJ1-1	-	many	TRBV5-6	CASSTTGPTEAFF	TGTGCCAGCAGCACGACAGGTCCAACTGAAGCTTTCTTT
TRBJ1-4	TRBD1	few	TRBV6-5	CASRTSGTGLTNEKLFF	TGTGCCAGCAGGACGTCCGGGACAGGGTTGACTAATGAAAAACTGTTTTTT
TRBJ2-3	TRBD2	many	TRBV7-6	CASSPSSGGGTDTQYF	TGTGCCAGCAGCCCCTCTAGCGGGGGGGGCACAGATACGCAGTATTTT
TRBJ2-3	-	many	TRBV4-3	CASSQVASTTDTQYF	TGCGCCAGCAGCCAAGTAGCTAGCACTACAGATACGCAGTATTTT
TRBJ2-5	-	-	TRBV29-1	CSVSNFDREQETQYF	TGCAGCGTTTCCAACTTCGACAGAGAACAAGAGACCCAGTACTTC
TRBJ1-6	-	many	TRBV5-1	CASSFLPESPLHF	TGCGCCAGCAGCTTCCTACCCGAGTCACCCCTCCACTTT
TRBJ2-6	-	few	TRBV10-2	CASTEPPGANVLTF	TGCGCCAGCACCGAACCCCCTGGGGCCAACGTCCTGACTTTC